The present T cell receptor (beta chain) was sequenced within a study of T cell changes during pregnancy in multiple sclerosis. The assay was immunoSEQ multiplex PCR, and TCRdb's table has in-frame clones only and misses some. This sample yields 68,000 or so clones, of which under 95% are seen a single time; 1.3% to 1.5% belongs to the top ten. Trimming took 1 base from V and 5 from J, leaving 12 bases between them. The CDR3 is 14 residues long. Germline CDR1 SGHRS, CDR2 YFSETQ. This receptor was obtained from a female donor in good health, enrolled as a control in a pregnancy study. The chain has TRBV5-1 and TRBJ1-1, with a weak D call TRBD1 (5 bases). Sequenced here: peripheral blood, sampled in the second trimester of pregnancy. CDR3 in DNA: TGCGCCAGCAGCTTGTACGGGGGGGAGACTGAAGCTTTCTTT. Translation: CASSLYGGETEAFF.